The clone carrying this TCR beta chain came up once. Participants spanned ages about 18 to 95 years and resided in about 25 US areas. The data derive from a study of blood T cell repertoires in COVID-19. How the authors handled the data: Estimation of nucleated cell counts was performed using reference gene primer amplification. TCRdb keeps only in-frame clones here, not all; method: immunoSEQ multiplex PCR. V and J calls and clone size follow that table, whereas D and trimming were derived from the DNA. The top ten clones hold just over 2.5% of a sample with about 220,000 clones, 88% of them seen once. Unmatched junction bases numbered 0, after V lost 0 bases and J lost 6 bases. The germline V gene has CDR1 ENHRY and CDR2 SYGVKD. The CDR3 is 14 residues long.

This receptor was obtained from a woman aged 30 to 39 who had recovered from COVID-19. The material sequenced was PBMCs or T cells enriched from blood (not recorded which). V gene TRBV10-3 combines with J gene TRBJ1-2; 11 bases map to TRBD1. CDR3 DNA: TGTGCCATCAGTGAGTCGGGACAGGGGGATGGCTACACCTTC. This encodes CAISESGQGDGYTF.